One T cell receptor (beta chain) is described in this entry. This entry comes from a study of monozygotic twins with inflammatory bowel disease. CDR1 SGHRS and CDR2 YFSETQ come from the germline V gene. This CDR3 is built from 14 residues. Blood, 2.5 to 3 ml, was drawn per donor. No DNA is given; TCRdb re-called the 5' RACE reads and lists each CDR3 protein once. The repertoire table contains approximately 85,000 distinct CDR3 sequences. The J gene is TRBJ2-7, the V gene TRBV5-1; TCRdb returns TRBD1, unconfirmable since there is no DNA. Sequencing used blood. The clonotype originates from a human donor with ulcerative colitis or Crohn's disease, or a healthy co-twin of an affected twin (not recorded which). This chain's CDR3 is CASSSDGGLYEQYF.